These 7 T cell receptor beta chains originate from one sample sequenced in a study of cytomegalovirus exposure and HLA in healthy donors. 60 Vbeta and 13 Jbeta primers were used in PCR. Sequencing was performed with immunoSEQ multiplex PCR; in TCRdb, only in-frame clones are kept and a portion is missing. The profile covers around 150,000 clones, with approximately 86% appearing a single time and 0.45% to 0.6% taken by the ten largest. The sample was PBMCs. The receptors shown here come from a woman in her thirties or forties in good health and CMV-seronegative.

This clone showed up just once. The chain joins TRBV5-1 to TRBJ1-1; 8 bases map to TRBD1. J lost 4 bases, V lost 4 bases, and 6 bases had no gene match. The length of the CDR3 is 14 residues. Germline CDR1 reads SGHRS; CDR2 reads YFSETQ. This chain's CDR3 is CASSGQGAGTEAFF. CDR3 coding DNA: TGCGCCAGCAGCGGGCAGGGGGCCGGCACTGAAGCTTTCTTT.

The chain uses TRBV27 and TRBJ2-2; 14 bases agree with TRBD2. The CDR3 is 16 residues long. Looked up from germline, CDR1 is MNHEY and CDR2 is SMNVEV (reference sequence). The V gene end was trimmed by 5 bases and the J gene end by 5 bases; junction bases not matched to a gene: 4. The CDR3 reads CASSPRTSGRTGELFF. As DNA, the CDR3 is TGTGCCAGCAGTCCCCGGACTAGCGGGAGGACCGGGGAGCTGTTTTTT.

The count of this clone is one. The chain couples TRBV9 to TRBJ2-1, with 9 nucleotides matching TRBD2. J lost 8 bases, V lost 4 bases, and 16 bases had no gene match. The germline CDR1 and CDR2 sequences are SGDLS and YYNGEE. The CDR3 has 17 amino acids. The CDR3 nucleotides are TGTGCCAGCAGCCCTGGGGTAGCGGGAGACCCCTGGGATGAGCAGTTCTTC. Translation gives CASSPGVAGDPWDEQFF.

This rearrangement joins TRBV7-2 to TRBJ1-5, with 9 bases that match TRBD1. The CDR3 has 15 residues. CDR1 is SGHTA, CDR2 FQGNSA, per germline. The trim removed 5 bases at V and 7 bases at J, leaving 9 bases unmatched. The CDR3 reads CASSRPTGGRQPQHF. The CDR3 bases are TGTGCCAGCAGCCGACCGACAGGGGGTCGGCAGCCCCAGCATTTT. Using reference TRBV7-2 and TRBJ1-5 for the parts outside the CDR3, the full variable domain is GAGVSQSPSNKVTEKGKDVELRCDPISGHTALYWYRQSLGQGLEFLIYFQGNSAPDKSGLPSDRFSAERTGGSVSTLTIQRTQQEDSAVYLCASSRPTGGRQPQHFGDGTRLSIL.

The CDR3 loop reads CAIRGTGGDYGYTF. The CDR3 DNA sequence: TGTGCCATCAGGGGGACAGGGGGCGACTATGGCTACACCTTC. The chain uses TRBV10-3 and TRBJ1-2; 12 bases line up with TRBD1. CDR3 length: 14 residues. Germline trimming cut 6 bases from V and 3 bases from J; bases unmatched to any gene: 2. Germline-derived CDR1 and CDR2 are ENHRY and SYGVKD.

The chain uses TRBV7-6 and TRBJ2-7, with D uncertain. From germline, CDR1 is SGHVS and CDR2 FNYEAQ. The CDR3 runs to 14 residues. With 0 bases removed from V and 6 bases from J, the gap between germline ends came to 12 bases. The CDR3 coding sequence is TGTGCCAGCAGCTTAGCGGGCAGAACGTCCGAGCAGTACTTC. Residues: CASSLAGRTSEQYF.

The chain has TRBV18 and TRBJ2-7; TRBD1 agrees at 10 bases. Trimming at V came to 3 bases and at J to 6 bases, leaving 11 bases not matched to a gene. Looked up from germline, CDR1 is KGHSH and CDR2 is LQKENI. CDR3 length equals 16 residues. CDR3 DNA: TGTGCCAGCTCACCGATATCCGGGACAGGGGTCTCCGAGCAGTACTTC. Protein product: CASSPISGTGVSEQYF. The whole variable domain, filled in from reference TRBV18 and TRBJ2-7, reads NAGVMQNPRHLVRRRGQEARLRCSPMKGHSHVYWYRQLPEEGLKFMVYLQKENIIDESGMPKERFSAEFPKEGPSILRIQQVVRGDSAAYFCASSPISGTGVSEQYFGPGTRLTVT.